The sequence of this T cell receptor (beta chain) was determined in a study of T-cell reconstitution after alpha-beta-depleted transplantation in children. General study points: Expanded clones from the graft, numbering several hundred, reportedly supplied alpha-beta T cells about two months after transplant. Recipient T cells and thymic progenitors that survived gave rise to the high TCRbeta diversity observed at day 60 in some patients. The authors attributed T-cell counts and diversity one year after transplant mostly to newly produced T cells.

This clonotype was detected many times. Its target is unknown. Researchers prepared the TCRbeta library using unique molecular identifiers, the study reports. MiXCR, applied by TCRdb to the PCR reads, yields one record per CDR3 protein. The data contain about 490,000 distinct CDR3 sequences, more than 9% of them singletons. Germline V lookup: CDR1 SQVTM, CDR2 ANQGSEA. This CDR3 spans 13 amino acids. Trimming took off 8 bases at V and 2 bases at J, with 15 bases between the two ends. The chain links TRBV29-1 to TRBJ2-5; no definite D call. The TCR was taken from a child aged 2-15 years with inherited bone marrow failure, due to receive a stem cell transplant. Material: PBMCs, obtained before TCRalphabeta/CD19-depleted stem cell transplant. CDR3 bases: TGCAGCTCTATAAGTGGTACTCAAGAGACCCAGTACTTC. It encodes CSSISGTQETQYF.